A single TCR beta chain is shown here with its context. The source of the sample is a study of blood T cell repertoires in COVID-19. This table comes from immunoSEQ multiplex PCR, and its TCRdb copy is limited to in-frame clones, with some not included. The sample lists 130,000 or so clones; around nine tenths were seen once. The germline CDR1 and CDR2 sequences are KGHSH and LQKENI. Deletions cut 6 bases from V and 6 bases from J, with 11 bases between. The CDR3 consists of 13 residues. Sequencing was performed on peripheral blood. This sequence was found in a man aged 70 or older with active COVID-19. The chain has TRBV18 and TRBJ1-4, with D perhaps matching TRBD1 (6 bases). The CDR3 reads CASSQQGDEKLFF. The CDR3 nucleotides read TGTGCCAGCTCCCAACAGGGAGATGAAAAACTGTTTTTT.